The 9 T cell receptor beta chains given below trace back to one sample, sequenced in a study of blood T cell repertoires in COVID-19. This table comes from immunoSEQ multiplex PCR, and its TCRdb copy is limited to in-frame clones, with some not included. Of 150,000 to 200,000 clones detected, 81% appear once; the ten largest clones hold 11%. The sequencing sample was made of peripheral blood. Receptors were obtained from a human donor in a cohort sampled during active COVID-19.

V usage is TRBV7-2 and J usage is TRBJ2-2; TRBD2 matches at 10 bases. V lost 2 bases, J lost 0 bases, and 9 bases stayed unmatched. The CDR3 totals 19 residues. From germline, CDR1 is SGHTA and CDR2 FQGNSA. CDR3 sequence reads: CASSLRGGGLATNTGELFF. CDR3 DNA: TGTGCCAGCAGCTTAAGGGGTGGGGGACTAGCGACGAACACCGGGGAGCTGTTTTTT.

CDR3 in amino acids: CASSPSGGYEQYF. In DNA, the CDR3 is TGTGCCAGCAGCCCTTCAGGGGGTTACGAGCAGTACTTC. The chain is built from TRBV7-8 and TRBJ2-7; 7 nucleotides align to TRBD1. V lost 5 bases to trimming and J lost 4 bases; unmatched junction nucleotides: 5. Germline V gives CDR1 SGHVS, CDR2 FQNEAQ. This CDR3 has 13 amino acids.

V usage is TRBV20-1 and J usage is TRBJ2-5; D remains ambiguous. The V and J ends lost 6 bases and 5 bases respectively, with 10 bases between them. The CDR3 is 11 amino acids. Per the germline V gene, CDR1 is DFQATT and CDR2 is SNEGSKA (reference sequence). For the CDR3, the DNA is TGCAGTGCCCGCGTGAGGGAGACCCAGTACTTC. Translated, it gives CSARVRETQYF.

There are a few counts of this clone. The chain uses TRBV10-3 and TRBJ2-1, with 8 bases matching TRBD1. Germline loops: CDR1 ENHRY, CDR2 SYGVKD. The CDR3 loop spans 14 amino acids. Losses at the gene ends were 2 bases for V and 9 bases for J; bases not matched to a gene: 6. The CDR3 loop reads CAISEGDRPGEQFF. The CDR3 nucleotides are TGTGCCATCAGTGAGGGGGACAGGCCCGGTGAGCAGTTCTTC.

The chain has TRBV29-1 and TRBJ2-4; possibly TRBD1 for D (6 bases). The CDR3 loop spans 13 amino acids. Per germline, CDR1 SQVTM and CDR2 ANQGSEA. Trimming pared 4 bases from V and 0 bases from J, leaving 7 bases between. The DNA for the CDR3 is TGCAGCGTTGCGGACAGAGCCAAAAACATTCAGTACTTC. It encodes CSVADRAKNIQYF.

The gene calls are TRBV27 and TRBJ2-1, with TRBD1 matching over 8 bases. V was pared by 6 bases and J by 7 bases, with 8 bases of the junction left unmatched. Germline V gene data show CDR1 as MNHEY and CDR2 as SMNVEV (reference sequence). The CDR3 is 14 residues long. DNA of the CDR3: TGTGCCAGCAGCACCCAACAGGGGGATAATGAGCAGTTCTTC. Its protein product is CASSTQQGDNEQFF.

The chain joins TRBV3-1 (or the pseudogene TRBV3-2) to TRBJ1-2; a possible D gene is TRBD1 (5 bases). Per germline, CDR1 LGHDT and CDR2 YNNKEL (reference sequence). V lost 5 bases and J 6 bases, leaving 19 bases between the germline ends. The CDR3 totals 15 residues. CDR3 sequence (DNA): TGTGCCAGCAGCTTACGGACGGGGGGTAGGGATGGCTACACCTTC. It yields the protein CASSLRTGGRDGYTF.

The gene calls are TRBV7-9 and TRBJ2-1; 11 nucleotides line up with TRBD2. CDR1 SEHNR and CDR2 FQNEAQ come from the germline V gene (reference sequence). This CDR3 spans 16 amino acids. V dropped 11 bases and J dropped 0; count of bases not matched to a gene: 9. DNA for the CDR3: TGTGCCTCACAGACTAGCGGGGCCCTCTCCTACAATGAGCAGTTCTTC. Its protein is CASQTSGALSYNEQFF.

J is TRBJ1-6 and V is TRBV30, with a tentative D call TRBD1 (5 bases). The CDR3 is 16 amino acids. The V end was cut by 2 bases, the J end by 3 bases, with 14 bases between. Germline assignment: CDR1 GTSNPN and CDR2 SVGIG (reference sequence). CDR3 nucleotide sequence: TGTGCCTGGAGTATAACAGGTGGGATCTATAATTCACCCCTCCACTTT. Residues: CAWSITGGIYNSPLHF.